This T cell receptor beta chain was captured in a study of blood T cell repertoires in COVID-19. Turning to the study itself: COVID-19 samples from acute and convalescent phases originated in the United States, Italy and Spain. The analysed material was cDNA or gDNA that came from T cells, B-cell-depleted T cells, or PBMCs.

This CDR3 contains 13 residues. V was pared by 2 bases and J by 3 bases, with 5 bases between. Per the authors' pipeline: The assay estimated nucleated cells by amplifying reference gene primers. Here immunoSEQ multiplex PCR was the method, and the copy in TCRdb shows in-frame clones only, minus some. V and J calls and clone size are given by that table; D and trimming were obtained from the DNA. The data show about 88,000 clones, around three quarters seen once. The genes are TRBV12-3 or TRBV12-4 and TRBJ1-5; no firm D call. Sequenced sample: peripheral blood. The receptor was derived from a woman in her sixties in a cohort sampled during active or convalescent COVID-19. DNA for the CDR3: TGTGCCAGCAGTTTACTAAACAATCAGCCCCAGCATTTT. The encoded protein is CASSLLNNQPQHF.